This T cell receptor beta chain was sequenced in a study of cytomegalovirus exposure and HLA in healthy donors. General observations from the study: Relative to the roughly 640-donor mean, N-insertions were reportedly fewer in an Asian-associated ancestry cluster in a later analysis. A link between a missense DCLRE1C variant and TCR beta V- and J-gene trimming emerged from a later analysis.

This CDR3 region has 14 residues. Germline V gene data show CDR1 as LNHDA and CDR2 as SQIVND (reference sequence). The junction had 6 bases not matched to a gene; V was cut back by 5 bases and J by 4 bases. Remarks on this clone: The antigen remains undetermined. The sample carries other DNA sequences with the same CDR3.

PCR used 60 Vbeta primers and 13 Jbeta primers. The repertoire was sequenced with immunoSEQ multiplex PCR; TCRdb's copy has only in-frame clones and lacks some. The data show a few hundred thousand clones, with about four fifths seen just once and 1.5% to 2.5% held by the top ten. Sequenced material: PBMCs. This sequence was found in a woman between 40 and 55 years old in good health and CMV-seropositive. The chain links TRBV19 to TRBJ1-1; 8 nucleotides align to TRBD1. The CDR3 protein is CASSFGQGRTEAFF. CDR3 DNA: TGTGCCAGTAGTTTCGGACAGGGTCGCACTGAAGCTTTCTTT.